This entry lists 4 T cell receptor beta chains sequenced from one sample in a study of T cells expressing NK-cell markers. TCRdb re-called the 5' RACE reads and gives one entry per CDR3 protein, without DNA. The sample table includes 500,000 to 700,000 distinct CDR3 sequences. Material for sequencing was blood T cells: a sorted CD56 or NKG2C T cell subset, CD4+ or CD8+ T cells, or bulk PBMC T cells (not recorded which). Receptors originate from a man younger than 30 in good health.

The chain links TRBV5-1 to TRBJ1-3. The germline V gene encodes CDR1 SGHRS and CDR2 YFSETQ. CDR3 length: 12 residues. The CDR3 loop reads CASSEIGNTIYF.

The chain couples TRBV6-2 or TRBV6-3 to TRBJ2-7; the D call of TRBD1 rests on TCRdb alone, since no DNA is present to check it. The germline CDR1 and CDR2 sequences are MNHEY and SVGEGT. The CDR3 extends over 14 amino acids. CDR3: CASSPGTPPYEQYF.

This rearrangement joins TRBV20-1 to TRBJ1-2. In germline, CDR1 is DFQATT, CDR2 SNEGSKA (reference sequence). This CDR3 is 13 amino acids long. Here the CDR3 reads CSAGRTANYGYTF.

This chain joins TRBV7-9 and TRBJ2-5; TCRdb's D call of TRBD1 is untestable without DNA. From germline, CDR1 is SEHNR and CDR2 FQNEAQ (reference sequence). The CDR3 length is 14 residues. The CDR3 loop is CASSWTGVRETQYF.